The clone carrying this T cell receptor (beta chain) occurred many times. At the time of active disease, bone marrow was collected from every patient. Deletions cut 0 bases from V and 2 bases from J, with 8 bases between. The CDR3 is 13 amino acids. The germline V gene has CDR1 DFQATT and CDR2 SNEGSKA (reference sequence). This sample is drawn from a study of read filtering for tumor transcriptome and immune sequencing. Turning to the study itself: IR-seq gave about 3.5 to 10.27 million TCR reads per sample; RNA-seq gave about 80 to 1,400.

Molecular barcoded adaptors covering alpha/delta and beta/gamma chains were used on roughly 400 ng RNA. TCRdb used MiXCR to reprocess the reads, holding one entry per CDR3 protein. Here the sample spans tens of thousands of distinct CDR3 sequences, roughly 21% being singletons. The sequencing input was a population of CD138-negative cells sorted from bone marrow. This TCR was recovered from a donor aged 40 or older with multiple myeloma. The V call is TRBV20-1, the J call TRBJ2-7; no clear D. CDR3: CSAREGLPYEQYF. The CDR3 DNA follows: TGCAGTGCTAGAGAGGGTCTCCCCTACGAGCAGTACTTC.